This TCR beta chain was sequenced during a study of blood T cells in healthy people across ages. Broader study findings: TCR beta diversity, measured per million T cells, fell in a roughly linear way with age. Comparison with aged donors showed that long-lived donors had more naive CD4+ cells and higher diversity.

In this sample, this clonotype turned up many times. What it binds is not known. CDR3 size: 16 residues. Losses at the gene ends were 5 bases for V and 4 bases for J; bases not matched to a gene: 7. CDR1 SGHTA and CDR2 FQGTGA come from the germline V gene. PCR was performed a second time for about 6 to 11 cycles using a sample-barcoded 5' primer and a J-beta primer mix. TCRdb called the 5' RACE reads again in MiXCR, with one record for every CDR3 protein. The sample lists 590,000 or so distinct CDR3 sequences; around 31% were seen once. Peripheral blood samples of roughly 9.8 milliliters were drawn from each donor.

Sequencing used blood. The clonotype was recovered from a woman older than 75 in good health. J is TRBJ2-1 and V is TRBV7-3; 11 nucleotides match TRBD2. The CDR3 loop is CASSPSSGGRYNEQFF. The CDR3 nucleotides are TGTGCCAGCAGCCCTTCTAGCGGGGGGCGGTACAATGAGCAGTTCTTC.